Listed below are T cell receptor beta chains from one sample, sequenced in a study of blood T cell repertoires in COVID-19. Sequencing was performed with immunoSEQ multiplex PCR; in TCRdb, only in-frame clones are kept and a portion is missing. The table includes roughly 240,000 clones, approximately 82% detected once. Sequenced input: peripheral blood. The receptors here all came from a woman aged 80 or over with acute or convalescent COVID-19. CDR3s include the opening cysteine and the closing phenylalanine or tryptophan. D genes are given only for firm matches. Rows may omit the clone size; those that give it use once, few, many or a size class.

d_call | j_call | v_call | clone_size | cdr3_aa | cdr3_nt
TRBD2 | TRBJ2-7 | TRBV7-6 | few | CASSSTSGSSYEQYF | TGTGCCAGCAGCTCTACTAGCGGGAGCTCCTACGAGCAGTACTTC
- | TRBJ2-7 | TRBV28 | few | CASSSLPHEQYF | TGTGCCAGCAGTTCCCTCCCCCACGAGCAGTACTTC
- | TRBJ2-1 | TRBV24-1 | - | CATSDPLGERSYNEQFF | TGTGCCACCAGTGACCCCCTGGGCGAACGCTCCTACAATGAGCAGTTCTTC
TRBD1 | TRBJ1-4 | TRBV6-5 | - | CASGRTGGMEKLFF | TGTGCCAGCGGAAGGACAGGGGGCATGGAAAAACTGTTTTTT
- | TRBJ2-4 | TRBV19 | - | CASSTVRTRSLAKNIQYF | TGTGCCAGTAGTACGGTCCGGACACGGAGCCTAGCCAAAAACATTCAGTACTTC
- | TRBJ1-2 | TRBV19 | - | CASTNLLETAIRRSYGYTF | TGTGCCAGTACCAACCTACTCGAGACGGCCATTCGGAGGAGCTATGGCTACACCTTC
- | TRBJ1-1 | TRBV19 | - | CASSASSTANTEAFF | TGTGCCAGTAGCGCTTCTAGTACCGCGAACACTGAAGCTTTCTTT
TRBD1 | TRBJ2-2 | TRBV7-9 | few | CASSTDREGTGELFF | TGTGCCAGCAGCACGGACAGGGAAGGCACCGGGGAGCTGTTTTTT
TRBD1 | TRBJ1-6 | TRBV5-4 | - | CASSLDGSGGSSPLHF | TGTGCCAGCAGCCTGGACGGGTCAGGGGGATCTTCACCCCTCCACTTT
TRBD1 | TRBJ1-2 | TRBV5-1 | - | CASSYGQGAGSYGYTF | TGCGCCAGCAGCTACGGACAGGGAGCGGGATCCTATGGCTACACCTTC
TRBD1 | TRBJ2-2 | TRBV7-2 | - | CASGPKQGALPGELFF | TGTGCCAGCGGTCCCAAACAGGGGGCGCTCCCCGGGGAGCTGTTTTTT
- | TRBJ1-1 | TRBV18 | - | CASSPLVENEAFF | TGTGCCAGCTCACCTTTGGTCGAGAATGAAGCTTTCTTT
TRBD2 | TRBJ2-2 | TRBV2 | - | CASRQLAGGPGTGELFF | TGTGCCAGCAGGCAACTAGCGGGGGGGCCGGGCACCGGGGAGCTGTTTTTT
- | TRBJ1-6 | TRBV7-2 | - | CASSKGATPSSYNSPLHF | TGTGCCAGCAGCAAAGGGGCAACTCCGAGCTCCTATAATTCACCCCTCCACTTT
TRBD2 | TRBJ2-1 | TRBV28 | - | CASSLGSGRLNEQFF | TGTGCCAGCAGTTTAGGTAGCGGGAGGTTAAATGAGCAGTTCTTC
- | TRBJ1-1 | TRBV5-4 | few | CASSRRLIGPGTEAFF | TGTGCCAGCAGCCGTCGACTTATCGGGCCGGGGACTGAAGCTTTCTTT
- | TRBJ2-2 | TRBV11-2 | - | CASRTTRSGGRGGSGELFF | TGTGCCAGCCGGACAACCCGCTCTGGTGGCAGGGGCGGGTCCGGGGAGCTGTTTTTT
- | TRBJ2-7 | TRBV21-1 | - | CASSKLYRGFSYEQYF | TGTGCCAGCAGCAAATTATACAGGGGTTTCTCCTACGAGCAGTACTTC
TRBD1 | TRBJ2-7 | TRBV5-8 | once | CASIQGVTSSYEQYF | TGTGCCAGCATCCAGGGGGTCACATCCTCCTACGAGCAGTACTTC
TRBD1 | TRBJ1-4 | TRBV5-6 | - | CASSLRQGDEKLFF | TGTGCCAGCAGCTTGAGGCAGGGGGATGAAAAACTGTTTTTT
- | TRBJ1-1 | TRBV3-1/TRBV3-2 | - | CASSQVSGSEAFF | TGTGCCAGCAGCCAGGTTTCAGGATCTGAAGCTTTCTTT
- | TRBJ2-6 | TRBV2 | few | CASRAAGANVLTF | TGTGCCAGCAGAGCTGCTGGGGCCAACGTCCTGACTTTC
TRBD1 | TRBJ1-1 | TRBV11-1 | - | CASSPDRVGAFF | TGTGCCAGCAGCCCGGACAGGGTAGGAGCTTTCTTT
- | TRBJ2-3 | TRBV6-2/TRBV6-3 | - | CASSYDLVPPTDTQYF | TGTGCCAGCAGTTACGACCTAGTACCCCCCACAGATACGCAGTATTTT
TRBD1 | TRBJ2-7 | TRBV28 | - | CASGQVGPPYEQYF | TGTGCCAGCGGACAGGTTGGGCCCCCTTACGAGCAGTACTTC
TRBD1 | TRBJ2-7 | TRBV5-1 | - | CASSLQGSDSHEQYF | TGCGCCAGCAGCTTACAGGGGTCGGATAGCCACGAGCAGTACTTC
- | TRBJ2-3 | TRBV6-4 | once | CASSVHQGADTQYF | TGTGCCAGCAGTGTTCATCAGGGTGCAGATACGCAGTATTTT
- | TRBJ2-5 | TRBV11-3 | - | CASSQTEETQYF | TGTGCCAGCAGTCAGACTGAAGAGACCCAGTACTTC
- | TRBJ1-5 | TRBV9 | - | CASSLGQNSNQPQHF | TGTGCCAGCAGTTTAGGACAAAATAGCAATCAGCCCCAGCATTTT
- | TRBJ2-2 | TRBV24-1 | - | CATSDSRRAGETGELFF | TGTGCCACCAGTGATTCTCGTCGCGCAGGTGAAACCGGGGAGCTGTTTTTT
- | TRBJ2-5 | TRBV15 | - | CATSSRETQYF | TGTGCCACCAGCAGTCGGGAGACCCAGTACTTC
- | TRBJ2-5 | TRBV3-1/TRBV3-2 | - | CASSQDPDREGDQYF | TGTGCCAGCAGCCAAGATCCGGACAGAGAGGGGGACCAGTACTTC
TRBD1 | TRBJ1-2 | TRBV7-2 | - | CASSLGGTGSNYGYTF | TGTGCCAGCAGCTTAGGGGGGACAGGGAGTAACTATGGCTACACCTTC
TRBD2 | TRBJ2-7 | TRBV7-2 | - | CASSTGLPNYEQYF | TGTGCCAGCAGCACGGGACTACCGAACTACGAGCAGTACTTC
- | TRBJ1-3 | TRBV5-1 | - | CASSLDTGIGNTIYF | TGCGCCAGCAGCTTGGATACAGGGATTGGAAACACCATATATTTT
- | TRBJ1-2 | TRBV19 | few | CASIHMGGNYGYTF | TGTGCCAGTATCCACATGGGAGGGAACTATGGCTACACCTTC
TRBD1 | TRBJ2-3 | TRBV4-2 | - | CASSQERTGESDTQYF | TGTGCCAGCAGCCAAGAACGCACAGGGGAGTCAGATACGCAGTATTTT
TRBD1 | TRBJ1-2 | TRBV5-1 | few | CASSLAGQGAGYTF | TGCGCCAGCAGCTTGGCCGGACAGGGGGCGGGCTACACCTTC
TRBD1 | TRBJ1-2 | TRBV5-5 | - | CASSSQDRGPYGYTF | TGTGCCAGCAGCTCGCAGGACAGGGGGCCATATGGCTACACCTTC
TRBD1 | TRBJ1-1 | TRBV5-8 | - | CASRIATGRMNTEAFF | TGTGCCAGCAGGATAGCGACAGGGCGGATGAACACTGAAGCTTTCTTT
- | TRBJ2-7 | TRBV6-2/TRBV6-3 | - | CASSYGLGRTYEQYF | TGTGCCAGCAGTTACGGACTGGGAAGAACCTACGAGCAGTACTTC
- | TRBJ1-2 | TRBV7-8 | once | CASSSSGHNYGYTF | TGTGCCAGCAGCTCCTCGGGACACAACTATGGCTACACCTTC
TRBD1 | TRBJ1-3 | TRBV5-1 | once | CASSLQGDFFPGNTIYF | TGCGCCAGCAGTTTGCAGGGGGATTTCTTCCCTGGAAACACCATATATTTT
TRBD2 | TRBJ2-1 | TRBV7-2 | - | CASSLMRESYNEQFF | TGTGCCAGCAGCTTAATGCGGGAGTCCTACAATGAGCAGTTCTTC
- | TRBJ1-1 | TRBV5-1 | - | CASSFRARGAGENFEAFF | TGCGCCAGCAGCTTCAGGGCCCGGGGTGCGGGGGAAAATTTTGAAGCTTTCTTT
- | TRBJ1-1 | TRBV3-1/TRBV3-2 | - | CASSQLGGQNTEAFF | TGTGCCAGCAGCCAGTTAGGGGGACAGAACACTGAAGCTTTCTTT
TRBD1 | TRBJ1-5 | TRBV28 | - | CASSFGGTGDQPQHF | TGTGCCAGCAGTTTCGGGGGGACAGGCGATCAGCCCCAGCATTTT
TRBD1 | TRBJ1-5 | TRBV11-2 | - | CASSPGTGLGQPQHF | TGTGCCAGCAGCCCTGGGACAGGGCTAGGGCAGCCCCAGCATTTT
- | TRBJ1-1 | TRBV5-1 | - | CASSRGINTEAFF | TGCGCCAGCAGCCGGGGGATTAACACTGAAGCTTTCTTT
TRBD1 | TRBJ2-5 | TRBV12-5 | - | CASGSPGQGEETQYF | TGTGCTAGTGGTTCCCCGGGACAGGGGGAAGAGACCCAGTACTTC
- | TRBJ2-7 | TRBV27 | once | CASSAGTHSYDRQYF | TGTGCCAGCAGTGCCGGGACACACAGCTACGACCGGCAGTACTTC
TRBD1 | TRBJ1-2 | TRBV5-1 | - | CASSSGQARPYGYTF | TGCGCCAGCAGCTCCGGACAGGCGAGACCCTATGGCTACACCTTC
TRBD1 | TRBJ1-1 | TRBV6-5 | - | CASSWVRGSGEAFF | TGTGCCAGCAGTTGGGTCAGGGGGTCGGGTGAAGCTTTCTTT
TRBD2 | TRBJ2-3 | TRBV5-4 | - | CASSPTSGRNEDTQYF | TGTGCCAGCAGCCCGACTAGCGGGAGGAATGAAGATACGCAGTATTTT
TRBD1 | TRBJ2-5 | TRBV7-9 | - | CASTDLRTGRQETQYF | TGTGCCAGCACCGACCTACGGACAGGCCGCCAAGAGACCCAGTACTTC
- | TRBJ2-1 | TRBV9 | few | CASSVQLWPGDYNEQFF | TGTGCCAGCAGCGTACAATTATGGCCAGGGGATTACAATGAGCAGTTCTTC
TRBD2 | TRBJ2-3 | TRBV9 | - | CASSRSAGDGTDTQYF | TGTGCCAGCAGCCGGTCCGCGGGAGATGGAACAGATACGCAGTATTTT
- | TRBJ2-2 | TRBV3-1/TRBV3-2 | - | CASTSRAGTGELFF | TGTGCCAGCACCAGCAGGGCAGGGACCGGGGAGCTGTTTTTT
TRBD1 | TRBJ1-1 | TRBV27 | - | CASREGQGRKDTEAFF | TGTGCCAGCAGGGAAGGACAGGGGAGAAAGGACACTGAAGCTTTCTTT
TRBD1 | TRBJ2-2 | TRBV20-1 | - | CSASPGQVTGELFF | TGCAGTGCCAGTCCGGGACAGGTCACCGGGGAGCTGTTTTTT